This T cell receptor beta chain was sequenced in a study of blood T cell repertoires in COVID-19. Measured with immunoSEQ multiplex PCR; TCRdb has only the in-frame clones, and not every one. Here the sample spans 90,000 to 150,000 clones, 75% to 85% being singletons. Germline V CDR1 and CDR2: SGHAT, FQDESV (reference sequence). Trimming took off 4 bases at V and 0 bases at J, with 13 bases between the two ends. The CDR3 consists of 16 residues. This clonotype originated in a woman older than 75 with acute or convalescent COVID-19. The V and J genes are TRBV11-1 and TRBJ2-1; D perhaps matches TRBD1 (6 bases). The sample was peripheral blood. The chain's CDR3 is CASSSRQVRSYNEQFF. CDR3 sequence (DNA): TGTGCCAGCAGCTCCAGACAGGTCCGCTCCTACAATGAGCAGTTCTTC.